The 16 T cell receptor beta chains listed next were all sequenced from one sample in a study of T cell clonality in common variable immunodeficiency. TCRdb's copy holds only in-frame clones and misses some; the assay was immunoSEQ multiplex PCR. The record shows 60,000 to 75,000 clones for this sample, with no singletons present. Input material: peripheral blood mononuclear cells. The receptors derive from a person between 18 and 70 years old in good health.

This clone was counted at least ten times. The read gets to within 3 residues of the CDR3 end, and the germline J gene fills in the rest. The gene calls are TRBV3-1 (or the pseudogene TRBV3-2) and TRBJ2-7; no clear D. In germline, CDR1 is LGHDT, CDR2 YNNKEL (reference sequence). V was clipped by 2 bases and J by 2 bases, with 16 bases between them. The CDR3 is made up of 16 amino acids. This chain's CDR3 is CASSQKRRQRPYEQYF. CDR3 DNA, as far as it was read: TGTGCCAGCAGCCAAAAGCGCCGGCAGCGTCCCTACGAG.

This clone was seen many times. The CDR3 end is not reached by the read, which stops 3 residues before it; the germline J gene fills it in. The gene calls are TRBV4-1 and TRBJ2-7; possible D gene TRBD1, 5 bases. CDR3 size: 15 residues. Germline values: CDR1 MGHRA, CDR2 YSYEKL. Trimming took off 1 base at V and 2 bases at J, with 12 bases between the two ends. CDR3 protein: CASSQVSGPAYEQYF. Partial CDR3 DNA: TGCGCCAGCAGCCAAGTCTCAGGGCCAGCCTACGAG.

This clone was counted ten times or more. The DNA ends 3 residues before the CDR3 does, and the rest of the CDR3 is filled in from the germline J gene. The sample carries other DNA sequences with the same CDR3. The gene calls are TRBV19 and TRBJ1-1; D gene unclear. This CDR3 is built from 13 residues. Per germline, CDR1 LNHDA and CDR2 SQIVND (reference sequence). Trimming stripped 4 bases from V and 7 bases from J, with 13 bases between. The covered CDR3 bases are TGTGCCAGTAGTAGTCCCCCCCCATTTGAA. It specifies CASSSPPPFE. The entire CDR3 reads CASSSPPPFEAFF.

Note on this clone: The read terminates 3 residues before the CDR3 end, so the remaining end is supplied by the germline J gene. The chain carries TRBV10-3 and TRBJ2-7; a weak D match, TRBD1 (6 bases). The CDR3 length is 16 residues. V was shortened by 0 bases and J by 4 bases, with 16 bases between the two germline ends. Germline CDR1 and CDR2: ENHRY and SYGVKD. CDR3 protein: CAISESWTASFYEQYF. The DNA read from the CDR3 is TGTGCCATCAGTGAGTCCTGGACAGCGTCCTTTTACGAG.

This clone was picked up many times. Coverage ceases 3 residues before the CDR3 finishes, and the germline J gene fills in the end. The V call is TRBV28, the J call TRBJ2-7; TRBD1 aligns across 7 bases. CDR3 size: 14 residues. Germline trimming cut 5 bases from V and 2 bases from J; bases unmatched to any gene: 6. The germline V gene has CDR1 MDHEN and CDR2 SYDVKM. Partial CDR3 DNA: TGTGCCAGCAGTCCGACAGGGTCCGCCTACGAG. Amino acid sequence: CASSPTGSAYE. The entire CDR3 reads CASSPTGSAYEQYF.

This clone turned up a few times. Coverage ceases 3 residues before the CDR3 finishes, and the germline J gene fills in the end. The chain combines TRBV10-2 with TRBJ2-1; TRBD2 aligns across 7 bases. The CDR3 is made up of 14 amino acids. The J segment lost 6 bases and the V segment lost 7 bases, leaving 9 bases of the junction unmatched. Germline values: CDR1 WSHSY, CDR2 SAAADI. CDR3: CASKGSSGLNEQFF. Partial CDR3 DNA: TGCGCCAGCAAGGGTTCTAGCGGACTCAATGAG.

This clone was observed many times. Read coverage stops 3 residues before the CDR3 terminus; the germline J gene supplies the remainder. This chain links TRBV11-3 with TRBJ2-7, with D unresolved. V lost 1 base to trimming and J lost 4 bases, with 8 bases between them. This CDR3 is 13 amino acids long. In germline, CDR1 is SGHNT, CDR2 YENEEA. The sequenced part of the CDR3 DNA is TGTGCCAGCAGCTTAGGGGCCGCTTACGAG. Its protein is CASSLGAAYE. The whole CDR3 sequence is CASSLGAAYEQYF.

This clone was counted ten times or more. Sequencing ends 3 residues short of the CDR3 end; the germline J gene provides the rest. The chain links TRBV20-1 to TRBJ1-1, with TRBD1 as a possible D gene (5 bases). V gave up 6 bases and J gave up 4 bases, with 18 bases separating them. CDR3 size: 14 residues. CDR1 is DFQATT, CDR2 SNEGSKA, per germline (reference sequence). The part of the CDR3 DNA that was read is TGCAGTGCCCCCCAATGGGGGGTTGGCACTGAA. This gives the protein CSAPQWGVGTE. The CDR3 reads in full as CSAPQWGVGTEAFF.

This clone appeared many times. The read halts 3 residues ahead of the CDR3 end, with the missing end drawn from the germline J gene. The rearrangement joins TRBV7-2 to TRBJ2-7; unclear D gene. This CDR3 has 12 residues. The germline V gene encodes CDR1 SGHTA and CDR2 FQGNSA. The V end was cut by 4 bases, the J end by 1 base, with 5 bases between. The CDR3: CASSSVSYEQYF. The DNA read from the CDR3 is TGTGCCAGCAGCTCCGTTTCCTACGAG. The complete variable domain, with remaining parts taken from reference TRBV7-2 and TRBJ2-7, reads GAGVSQSPSNKVTEKGKDVELRCDPISGHTALYWYRQSLGQGLEFLIYFQGNSAPDKSGLPSDRFSAERTGGSVSTLTIQRTQQEDSAVYLCASSSVSYEQYFGPGTRLTVT.

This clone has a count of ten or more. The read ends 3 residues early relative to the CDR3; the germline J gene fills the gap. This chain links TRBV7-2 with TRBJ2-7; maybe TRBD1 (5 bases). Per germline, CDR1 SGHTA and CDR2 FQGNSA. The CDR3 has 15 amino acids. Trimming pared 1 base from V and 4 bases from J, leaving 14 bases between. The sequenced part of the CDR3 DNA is TGTGCCAGCAGCTTAGTGCCGACAGATGAATACGAG. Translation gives CASSLVPTDEYE. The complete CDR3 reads CASSLVPTDEYEQYF.

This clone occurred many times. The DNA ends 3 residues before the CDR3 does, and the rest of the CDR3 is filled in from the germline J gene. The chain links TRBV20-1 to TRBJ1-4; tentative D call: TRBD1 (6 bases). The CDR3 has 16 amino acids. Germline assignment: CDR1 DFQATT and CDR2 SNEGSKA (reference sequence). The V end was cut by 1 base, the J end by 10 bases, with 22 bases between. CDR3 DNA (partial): TGCAGTGCTAGAGGGGGACATGGGGTTTTTCTTGGAAAA. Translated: CSARGGHGVFLGK. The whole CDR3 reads CSARGGHGVFLGKLFF.

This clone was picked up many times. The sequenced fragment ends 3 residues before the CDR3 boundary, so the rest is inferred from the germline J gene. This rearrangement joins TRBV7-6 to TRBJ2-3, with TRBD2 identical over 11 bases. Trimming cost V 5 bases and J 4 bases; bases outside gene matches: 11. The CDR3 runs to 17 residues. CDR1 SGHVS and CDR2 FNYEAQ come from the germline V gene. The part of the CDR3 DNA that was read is TGTGCCAGCAGCAGACTAGCGGGACTTCGCGGACCAGATACG. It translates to CASSRLAGLRGPDT. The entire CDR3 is CASSRLAGLRGPDTQYF.

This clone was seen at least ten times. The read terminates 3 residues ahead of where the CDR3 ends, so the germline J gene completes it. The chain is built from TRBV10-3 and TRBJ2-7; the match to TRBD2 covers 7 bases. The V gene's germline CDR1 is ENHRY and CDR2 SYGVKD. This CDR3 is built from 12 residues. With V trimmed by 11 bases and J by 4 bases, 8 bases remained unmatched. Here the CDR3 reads CAGGGSDYEQYF. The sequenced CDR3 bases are TGTGCCGGAGGCGGGAGTGATTACGAG.

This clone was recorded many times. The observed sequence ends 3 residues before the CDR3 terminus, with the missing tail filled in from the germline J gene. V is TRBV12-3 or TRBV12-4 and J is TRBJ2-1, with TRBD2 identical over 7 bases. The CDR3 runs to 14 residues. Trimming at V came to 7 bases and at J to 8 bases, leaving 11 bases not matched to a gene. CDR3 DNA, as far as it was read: TGTGCCAGCATGGGTCCTAGCGGACCCTATGAG. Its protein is CASMGPSGPYE. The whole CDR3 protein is CASMGPSGPYEQFF.

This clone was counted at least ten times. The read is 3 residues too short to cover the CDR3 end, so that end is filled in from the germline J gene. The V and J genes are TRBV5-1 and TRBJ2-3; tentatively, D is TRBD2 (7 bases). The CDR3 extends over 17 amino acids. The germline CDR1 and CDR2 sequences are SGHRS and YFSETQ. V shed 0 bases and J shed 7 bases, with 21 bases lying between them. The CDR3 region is CASSLVGGAFEGNTQYF. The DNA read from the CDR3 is TGCGCCAGCAGCTTGGTGGGGGGGGCGTTCGAAGGGAATACG.

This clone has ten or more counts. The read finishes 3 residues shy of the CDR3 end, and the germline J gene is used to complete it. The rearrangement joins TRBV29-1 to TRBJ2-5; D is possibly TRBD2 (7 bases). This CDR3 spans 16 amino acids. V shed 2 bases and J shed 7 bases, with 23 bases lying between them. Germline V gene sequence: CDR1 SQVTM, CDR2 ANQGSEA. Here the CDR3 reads CSVEKIQRPGGGTQYF. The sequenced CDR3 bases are TGCAGCGTTGAAAAAATCCAGCGCCCGGGGGGCGGGACC. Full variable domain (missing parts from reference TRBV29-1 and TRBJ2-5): SAVISQKPSRDICQRGTSLTIQCQVDSQVTMMFWYRQQPGQSLTLIATANQGSEATYESGFVIDKFPISRPNLTFSTLTVSNMSPEDSSIYLCSVEKIQRPGGGTQYFGPGTRLLVL.